This is a list of T cell receptor beta chains from one sample in a study of cytomegalovirus exposure and HLA in healthy donors. Profiling relied on immunoSEQ multiplex PCR, and the TCRdb table lists in-frame clones only, not all of them. The table has some 170,000 clones, 60% to 85% seen once. What was sequenced was PBMCs. The source of these receptors is a woman aged 50 to 60 in good health and CMV-seropositive. Both conserved end residues are part of each CDR3. Each record gives: J gene, clone size, D gene, V gene, CDR3 length, CDR3 protein, CDR3 DNA. D genes are given only for firm matches. Clone size is shown for a subset of rows, as once, few, many or a class of expanded clone.

j_gene: TRBJ2-1; abundance: few; d_gene: .; v_gene: TRBV11-3; len: 15; CDR3aa: CASSTSGLQYNEQFF; CDR3nt: TGTGCCAGCAGTACATCGGGACTGCAATACAATGAGCAGTTCTTC
j_gene: TRBJ2-3; abundance: few; d_gene: .; v_gene: TRBV19; len: 15; CDR3aa: CASSSTGPGTDTQYF; CDR3nt: TGTGCCAGTAGTTCGACAGGACCCGGCACAGATACGCAGTATTTT
j_gene: TRBJ1-1; abundance: .; d_gene: TRBD1; v_gene: TRBV12-5; len: 17; CDR3aa: CASGLVSTGGICTEAFF; CDR3nt: TGTGCTAGTGGTTTGGTCTCCACAGGGGGTATTTGCACTGAAGCTTTCTTT
j_gene: TRBJ2-7; abundance: .; d_gene: .; v_gene: TRBV21-1; len: 16; CDR3aa: CASSKDLSGDSYEQYF; CDR3nt: TGTGCCAGCAGCAAAGACCTGTCGGGGGACTCCTACGAGCAGTACTTC
j_gene: TRBJ2-7; abundance: once; d_gene: TRBD1; v_gene: TRBV27; len: 16; CDR3aa: CASRGLGTGASYEQYF; CDR3nt: TGTGCCAGCCGGGGGTTGGGGACAGGGGCCTCCTACGAGCAGTACTTC
j_gene: TRBJ1-2; abundance: .; d_gene: .; v_gene: TRBV7-9; len: 13; CDR3aa: CSSSLISGGFGDF; CDR3nt: TGTTCCAGCAGCTTAATAAGTGGAGGATTTGGTGATTTC
j_gene: TRBJ2-1; abundance: .; d_gene: .; v_gene: TRBV20-1; len: 11; CDR3aa: CSAEVVDEQFF; CDR3nt: TGCAGTGCGGAGGTGGTCGATGAGCAGTTCTTC
j_gene: TRBJ2-3; abundance: .; d_gene: TRBD1; v_gene: TRBV5-1; len: 14; CDR3aa: CASSSGTGGDTQYF; CDR3nt: TGCGCCAGCAGCTCCGGGACAGGGGGAGATACGCAGTATTTT
j_gene: TRBJ2-7; abundance: .; d_gene: TRBD1; v_gene: TRBV9; len: 14; CDR3aa: CASSVGQGNYEQYF; CDR3nt: TGTGCCAGCAGCGTCGGACAGGGAAACTACGAGCAGTACTTC
j_gene: TRBJ1-5; abundance: .; d_gene: TRBD1; v_gene: TRBV27; len: 14; CDR3aa: CASSSGQGYQPQHF; CDR3nt: TGTGCCAGCAGTTCGGGACAGGGGTATCAGCCCCAGCATTTT
j_gene: TRBJ1-1; abundance: .; d_gene: .; v_gene: TRBV28; len: 13; CDR3aa: CASTRQRNTEAFF; CDR3nt: TGTGCCAGCACCAGACAGAGGAACACTGAAGCTTTCTTT
j_gene: TRBJ1-1; abundance: .; d_gene: .; v_gene: TRBV13; len: 13; CDR3aa: CASSLPGNTEAFF; CDR3nt: TGTGCCAGCAGCTTACCCGGGAACACTGAAGCTTTCTTT
j_gene: TRBJ1-1; abundance: .; d_gene: TRBD1; v_gene: TRBV7-9; len: 15; CDR3aa: CASSLSTGVNTEAFF; CDR3nt: TGTGCCAGCAGCTTATCGACAGGGGTAAACACTGAAGCTTTCTTT
j_gene: TRBJ1-2; abundance: few; d_gene: .; v_gene: TRBV16; len: 16; CDR3aa: CASSQSSRGLNYGYTF; CDR3nt: TGTGCCAGCAGCCAATCTAGTCGGGGTCTTAACTATGGCTACACCTTC
j_gene: TRBJ2-7; abundance: .; d_gene: TRBD1; v_gene: TRBV6-1; len: 14; CDR3aa: CASKFTGGGYEQYF; CDR3nt: TGTGCCAGCAAATTCACAGGGGGCGGTTACGAGCAGTACTTC
j_gene: TRBJ1-1; abundance: few; d_gene: .; v_gene: TRBV19; len: 15; CDR3aa: CASSPGQGAYTEAFF; CDR3nt: TGTGCCAGTAGCCCAGGGCAGGGTGCCTACACTGAAGCTTTCTTT
j_gene: TRBJ1-5; abundance: few; d_gene: .; v_gene: TRBV15; len: 13; CDR3aa: CATSKYTNQPQHF; CDR3nt: TGTGCCACCAGCAAATACACCAATCAGCCCCAGCATTTT
j_gene: TRBJ1-1; abundance: .; d_gene: .; v_gene: TRBV7-6; len: 15; CDR3aa: CASSLVATSFGEAFF; CDR3nt: TGTGCCAGCAGCTTAGTAGCCACCTCTTTCGGCGAAGCTTTCTTT
j_gene: TRBJ2-4; abundance: few; d_gene: TRBD1; v_gene: TRBV2; len: 15; CDR3aa: CASSEALTGGNIQYF; CDR3nt: TGTGCCAGCAGTGAAGCGCTTACAGGGGGTAACATTCAGTACTTC
j_gene: TRBJ2-1; abundance: .; d_gene: .; v_gene: TRBV6-6; len: 11; CDR3aa: CASSYNNEQFF; CDR3nt: TGTGCCAGCAGTTATAACAATGAGCAGTTCTTC
j_gene: TRBJ1-1; abundance: .; d_gene: .; v_gene: TRBV18; len: 13; CDR3aa: CASSLESGTEAFF; CDR3nt: TGTGCCAGCTCTCTCGAGTCGGGAACTGAAGCTTTCTTT
j_gene: TRBJ2-1; abundance: .; d_gene: .; v_gene: TRBV5-1; len: 16; CDR3aa: CASSLDGGSAWNEQFF; CDR3nt: TGCGCCAGCAGCTTGGATGGCGGTTCGGCGTGGAATGAGCAGTTCTTC
j_gene: TRBJ2-1; abundance: few; d_gene: .; v_gene: TRBV29-1; len: 13; CDR3aa: CSVGLGAGNEQFF; CDR3nt: TGCAGCGTTGGGTTGGGGGCCGGTAATGAGCAGTTCTTC
j_gene: TRBJ2-3; abundance: .; d_gene: .; v_gene: TRBV30; len: 14; CDR3aa: CAWRYEGGTDTQYF; CDR3nt: TGTGCCTGGAGGTACGAGGGCGGCACAGATACGCAGTATTTT
j_gene: TRBJ2-1; abundance: .; d_gene: .; v_gene: TRBV5-1; len: 13; CDR3aa: CASSVQGIREQFF; CDR3nt: TGCGCCAGCAGCGTACAGGGTATCCGAGAGCAGTTCTTC
j_gene: TRBJ2-1; abundance: .; d_gene: TRBD1; v_gene: TRBV11-2; len: 15; CDR3aa: CASRTTGESYNEQFF; CDR3nt: TGTGCCAGCAGAACTACAGGGGAGTCCTACAATGAGCAGTTCTTC
j_gene: TRBJ1-1; abundance: .; d_gene: .; v_gene: TRBV5-1; len: 15; CDR3aa: CASSPVRTGNTEAFF; CDR3nt: TGCGCCAGCAGCCCGGTTCGTACGGGAAACACTGAAGCTTTCTTT
j_gene: TRBJ1-5; abundance: .; d_gene: TRBD1; v_gene: TRBV5-1; len: 15; CDR3aa: CASSFQGEGNQPQHF; CDR3nt: TGCGCCAGCAGCTTTCAGGGGGAGGGCAATCAGCCCCAGCATTTT
j_gene: TRBJ1-3; abundance: .; d_gene: .; v_gene: TRBV6-1; len: 12; CDR3aa: CASREATNTIYF; CDR3nt: TGTGCCAGCAGAGAGGCCACAAACACCATATATTTT
j_gene: TRBJ2-2; abundance: few; d_gene: TRBD2; v_gene: TRBV7-2; len: 19; CDR3aa: CASSLRGLAGDLFTGELFF; CDR3nt: TGTGCCAGCAGTCTTAGGGGGCTAGCGGGGGATCTTTTCACCGGGGAGCTGTTTTTT
j_gene: TRBJ1-5; abundance: .; d_gene: TRBD1; v_gene: TRBV7-9; len: 15; CDR3aa: CASSLHDREHQPQHF; CDR3nt: TGTGCCAGCAGCTTACACGACAGGGAGCATCAGCCCCAGCATTTT
j_gene: TRBJ1-5; abundance: .; d_gene: TRBD1; v_gene: TRBV27; len: 17; CDR3aa: CASSSGRTGYSNQPQHF; CDR3nt: TGTGCCAGCAGTTCAGGACGGACAGGGTATAGCAATCAGCCCCAGCATTTT
j_gene: TRBJ1-2; abundance: once; d_gene: .; v_gene: TRBV7-2; len: 14; CDR3aa: CASISYSGNGGYTF; CDR3nt: TGTGCCAGCATCTCGTACTCCGGGAATGGAGGCTACACCTTC
j_gene: TRBJ2-1; abundance: .; d_gene: .; v_gene: TRBV19; len: 14; CDR3aa: CASSRDTYYNEQFF; CDR3nt: TGTGCCAGTAGCCGAGACACCTACTACAATGAGCAGTTCTTC
j_gene: TRBJ2-3; abundance: .; d_gene: .; v_gene: TRBV7-3; len: 12; CDR3aa: CASSGGGDTQYF; CDR3nt: TGTGCCAGCAGCGGCGGTGGGGATACGCAGTATTTT
j_gene: TRBJ1-5; abundance: few; d_gene: .; v_gene: TRBV19; len: 13; CDR3aa: CASSINLREPQHF; CDR3nt: TGTGCCAGTAGTATAAACCTCCGCGAGCCCCAGCATTTT
j_gene: TRBJ2-7; abundance: .; d_gene: TRBD1; v_gene: TRBV5-4; len: 13; CDR3aa: CASSFTGALEQYF; CDR3nt: TGTGCCAGCAGCTTCACAGGGGCTCTCGAGCAGTACTTC